The 5 T cell receptor beta chains below were found in one sample sequenced in a study of Japanese encephalitis immunity and Zika vaccine responses. Each CDR3 protein gets one entry after TCRdb re-called the 5' RACE reads with MiXCR. This table holds 1,500 to 2,000 distinct CDR3 sequences, almost 6.5% found once. Peptide pools at about 0.96 ug/mL each stimulated CFSE-labeled PBMCs over a 6-day culture. Proliferating CD4 T cells were sorted unfixed as live CD56-CD19-CD16-CD3+CD4+ CFSE-low cells. The sample here was antigen-activated CD4+ T cells from blood, cultured, taken during a Zika inactivated vaccine study. The receptors were gathered from an adult woman who received an inactivated Zika virus vaccine.

The table lists this clonotype with a few counts. The V gene is TRBV5-1, the J gene TRBJ1-5; 7 bases line up with TRBD1. V shed 2 bases and J 2 bases; nucleotides not matched to a gene: 7. This CDR3 is built from 16 residues. In germline, CDR1 is SGHRS, CDR2 YFSETQ. The CDR3 loop reads CASSLTGAGGNQPQHF. For the CDR3, the DNA is TGCGCCAGCAGCTTAACAGGGGCGGGGGGCAATCAGCCCCAGCATTTT. Combining the CDR3 with reference TRBV5-1 and TRBJ1-5 gives the whole variable domain KAGVTQTPRYLIKTRGQQVTLSCSPISGHRSVSWYQQTPGQGLQFLFEYFSETQRNKGNFPGRFSGRQFSNSRSEMNVSTLELGDSALYLCASSLTGAGGNQPQHFGDGTRLSIL.

By sample share, this clonotype is medium-sized (0.01 to 0.1%). This chain uses TRBV24-1 with TRBJ2-5, with 10 nucleotides matching TRBD1. The CDR3 is made up of 17 amino acids. CDR1 and CDR2 from the germline V gene are KGHDR and SFDVKD. Trimming took 4 bases from V and 0 from J; bases not matched to a gene: 7. This CDR3 is CATSEPAGTGDQETQYF. DNA of the CDR3: TGTGCCACCAGTGAGCCCGCCGGGACAGGGGACCAAGAGACCCAGTACTTC.

The gene calls are TRBV18 and TRBJ2-3; D uncertain. This CDR3 is built from 12 residues. The V and J ends lost 2 bases and 4 bases respectively, with 4 bases between them. Germline V lookup: CDR1 KGHSH, CDR2 LQKENI. The CDR3 here is CASSPSSDTQYF. In nucleotides, the CDR3 is TGTGCCAGCTCACCAAGTTCAGATACGCAGTATTTT.

In its sample, this clonotype ranks as hyperexpanded. V usage is TRBV6-1 and J usage is TRBJ1-5; perhaps TRBD1 as D (5 bases). Germline V lookup: CDR1 MNHNS, CDR2 SASEGT. Trimming removed 3 bases at V and 2 bases at J, with 17 bases between. CDR3 length equals 17 residues. The CDR3 DNA is TGTGCCAGCAGTGAGAGGCCAGGGATTGAGGGCAATCAGCCCCAGCATTTT. It is translated as CASSERPGIEGNQPQHF.

In this sample, this clonotype turned up a few times. The DNA for the CDR3 is TGTGCCAGCAGAACCACAGGGTTTGAAGCCGGGGAGCTGTTTTTT. Protein product: CASRTTGFEAGELFF. V usage is TRBV27 and J usage is TRBJ2-2; D might be TRBD1 (6 bases). This CDR3 has 15 amino acids. Germline-derived CDR1 and CDR2 are MNHEY and SMNVEV (reference sequence). Between the trimmed V and J ends, which lost 6 bases and 6 bases, there was a span of 17 bases.